The rows below give T cell receptor beta chains drawn from one sample of a study of T cell responses to AZD1222 COVID-19 vaccine. Sequencing was performed with immunoSEQ multiplex PCR; in TCRdb, only in-frame clones are kept and a portion is missing. The sample records just over 60,000 clones, around 75% being singletons. The source was peripheral blood, collected on day 0 of AZD1222 vaccination. These receptors originate from an adult in good health. CDR3s include the opening cysteine and the closing phenylalanine or tryptophan. A D gene is named only where the DNA matches it firmly. Not every row has a clone size; where given, it reads once, few, many or a size class.

clone_size | j_call | d_call | v_call | cdr3_length | cdr3_aa | cdr3_nt
NA | TRBJ2-5 | NA | TRBV29-1 | 12 | CSVKQYQETQYF | TGCAGCGTTAAACAGTACCAAGAGACCCAGTACTTC
few | TRBJ2-2 | TRBD1 | TRBV19 | 14 | CATQRGQYTGELFF | TGTGCCACACAGAGGGGGCAGTACACCGGGGAGCTGTTTTTT
NA | TRBJ2-1 | NA | TRBV4-2 | 19 | CASSQVGVLSGSSYNEQFF | TGTGCCAGCAGCCAAGTGGGGGTACTGTCGGGGAGCTCCTACAATGAGCAGTTCTTC
NA | TRBJ1-2 | NA | TRBV5-5 | 16 | CASSLSTRTEIYGYTF | TGTGCCAGCAGCTTGAGTACACGGACAGAAATCTATGGCTACACCTTC
NA | TRBJ2-1 | TRBD2 | TRBV7-4 | 17 | CASSLGSGGPSYNEQFF | TGTGCCAGCAGCTTAGGGAGCGGGGGCCCCTCGTACAATGAGCAGTTCTTC
NA | TRBJ1-1 | NA | TRBV10-3 | 13 | CATSPEPNTEAFF | TGTGCCACCAGCCCCGAGCCGAACACTGAAGCTTTCTTT
few | TRBJ2-2 | NA | TRBV24-1 | 13 | CATSDMGPGELFF | TGTGCCACCAGTGATATGGGCCCCGGGGAGCTGTTTTTT
NA | TRBJ2-3 | NA | TRBV3-1/TRBV3-2 | 11 | CASVLADTQYF | TGTGCCAGCGTCCTTGCAGATACGCAGTATTTT
NA | TRBJ1-1 | NA | TRBV7-9 | 14 | CATQGQFMNTEAFF | TGTGCCACTCAAGGGCAGTTCATGAACACTGAAGCTTTCTTT
NA | TRBJ1-2 | NA | TRBV7-2 | 12 | CASSSRAGGYTF | TGTGCCAGCAGCTCACGGGCGGGTGGCTACACCTTC
NA | TRBJ2-3 | NA | TRBV2 | 17 | CASSEAFTGTHTDTQYF | TGTGCCAGCAGTGAAGCGTTTACCGGGACCCACACAGATACGCAGTATTTT
NA | TRBJ2-7 | NA | TRBV6-2/TRBV6-3 | 14 | CASNPGSSSYEQYF | TGTGCCAGCAACCCAGGTAGTTCCTCCTACGAGCAGTACTTC
NA | TRBJ1-2 | NA | TRBV6-6 | 14 | CASSESGSNYGYTF | TGTGCCAGCAGTGAGTCGGGATCCAACTATGGCTACACCTTC
NA | TRBJ2-7 | NA | TRBV11-3 | 12 | CASSYEGSEQYF | TGTGCCAGCAGCTACGAGGGGAGCGAGCAGTACTTC
NA | TRBJ2-5 | NA | TRBV3-1/TRBV3-2 | 15 | CASSQGEGSWGTQYF | TGTGCCAGCAGCCAAGGGGAAGGGTCATGGGGGACCCAGTACTTC
NA | TRBJ2-3 | NA | TRBV13 | 13 | CASSLDPTDTQYF | TGTGCCAGCAGCTTAGATCCCACAGATACGCAGTATTTT
NA | TRBJ1-3 | NA | TRBV9 | 15 | CASSPRGDTGNTIYF | TGTGCCAGCAGCCCGCGGGGGGATACTGGAAACACCATATATTTT
NA | TRBJ2-5 | TRBD2 | TRBV5-5 | 15 | CASSLTSGGLETQYF | TGTGCCAGCAGCTTGACTAGCGGGGGGTTGGAGACCCAGTACTTC
NA | TRBJ2-7 | NA | TRBV7-9 | 12 | CASSSMGDEQYF | TGTGCCAGCAGCTCGATGGGGGATGAGCAGTACTTC
NA | TRBJ1-5 | NA | TRBV27 | 15 | CASSSGLWGNQPQHF | TGTGCCAGCAGTTCAGGACTCTGGGGCAATCAGCCCCAGCATTTT
once | TRBJ1-1 | NA | TRBV7-8 | 16 | CASSSEVRGRNTEAFF | TGTGCCAGCAGCTCAGAGGTGAGGGGTAGGAACACTGAAGCTTTCTTT
NA | TRBJ1-1 | NA | TRBV6-2/TRBV6-3 | 13 | CASSLGGNTEAFF | TGTGCCAGCAGCCTTGGGGGGAACACTGAAGCTTTCTTT
NA | TRBJ1-4 | TRBD1 | TRBV11-2 | 16 | CASSSTTGETNEKLFF | TGTGCCAGCAGCTCAACGACAGGGGAAACTAATGAAAAACTGTTTTTT
NA | TRBJ2-7 | NA | TRBV4-3 | 16 | CASSQDRVLSSYEQYF | TGCGCCAGCAGCCAAGATCGGGTCCTTAGCTCCTACGAGCAGTACTTC
NA | TRBJ1-5 | NA | TRBV14 | 13 | CASSPQAGQPQHF | TGTGCCAGCAGCCCCCAAGCGGGCCAGCCCCAGCATTTT
NA | TRBJ2-2 | NA | TRBV11-3 | 11 | CASSHRGELFF | TGTGCCAGCAGCCACCGCGGGGAGCTGTTTTTT
NA | TRBJ2-7 | TRBD2 | TRBV29-1 | 14 | CSVGVQRGTYEQYF | TGCAGCGTCGGGGTACAGCGGGGGACCTACGAGCAGTACTTC
NA | TRBJ1-2 | NA | TRBV20-1 | 14 | CSASPQGDNYGYTF | TGCAGTGCTAGTCCCCAGGGTGATAACTATGGCTACACCTTC
NA | TRBJ1-5 | NA | TRBV19 | 15 | CASSNQDLGNQPQHF | TGTGCCAGTAGTAATCAGGACCTGGGCAATCAGCCCCAGCATTTT
few | TRBJ1-1 | NA | TRBV7-8 | 15 | CASSLSNGRNTEAFF | TGTGCCAGCAGCTTATCCAACGGAAGGAACACTGAAGCTTTCTTT
NA | TRBJ1-2 | TRBD1 | TRBV5-1 | 15 | CASAPWDRQNYGYTF | TGCGCCAGCGCTCCCTGGGACAGACAGAACTATGGCTACACCTTC
NA | TRBJ1-1 | TRBD1 | TRBV27 | 11 | CASRQTGPAFF | TGTGCCAGCAGACAGACAGGGCCGGCTTTCTTT
NA | TRBJ1-6 | NA | TRBV27 | 13 | CASRTPTRGALHF | TGTGCCAGCAGGACTCCGACACGCGGGGCCCTCCACTTT